What follows are 22 T cell receptor beta chains derived from one specimen sequenced in a study of identical twins. One entry per CDR3 protein results from TCRdb running MiXCR on the 5' RACE reads. This sample has around 220,000 distinct CDR3 sequences, with about 14% found just once. The sequencing input was memory (CD45RO+) T cells sorted from blood. These receptors came from a woman aged 18-29 years in good health.

The CDR3 DNA reads as TGTGCCAGCAGTGTACAGGGTGTATCAGGGGAAAAACTGTTTTTT. It specifies CASSVQGVSGEKLFF. The chain combines TRBV2 with TRBJ1-4; possibly TRBD1 for D (6 bases). The V gene lost 4 bases and the J gene lost 8 bases, with 17 bases spanning the gap. The germline CDR1 and CDR2 sequences are SNHLY and FYNNEI. This CDR3 has 15 residues.

This clonotype was seen only a few times. The V gene is TRBV11-2, the J gene TRBJ1-2; D might be TRBD1 (5 bases). CDR3 length: 18 amino acids. Trimming cost V 2 bases and J 2 bases, with 21 bases left between them. Germline CDR1 is SGHAT and CDR2 is FQNNGV. CDR3 sequence: CASSLSSPGLGFNYGYTF. CDR3 nucleotides: TGTGCCAGCAGCTTATCCAGTCCGGGGCTGGGGTTCAACTATGGCTACACCTTC. Full variable domain (remainder filled in from reference TRBV11-2 and TRBJ1-2): EAGVAQSPRYKIIEKRQSVAFWCNPISGHATLYWYQQILGQGPKLLIQFQNNGVVDDSQLPKDRFSAERLKGVDSTLKIQPAKLEDSAVYLCASSLSSPGLGFNYGYTFGSGTRLTVV.

The gene calls are TRBV7-9 and TRBJ2-1; TRBD1 matches 8 bases. Trimming cost V 2 bases and J 6 bases; bases outside gene matches: 3. CDR3 length: 14 amino acids. From germline, CDR1 is SEHNR and CDR2 FQNEAQ (reference sequence). The CDR3 DNA follows: TGTGCCAGCAGCTTAAGTACAGGGGGCAATGAGCAGTTCTTC. It codes for CASSLSTGGNEQFF. Full variable domain (rest looked up from reference TRBV7-9 and TRBJ2-1): DTGVSQNPRHKITKRGQNVTFRCDPISEHNRLYWYRQTLGQGPEFLTYFQNEAQLEKSRLLSDRFSAERPKGSFSTLEIQRTEQGDSAMYLCASSLSTGGNEQFFGPGTRLTVL.

V is TRBV7-2 and J is TRBJ1-6; possibly TRBD1 for D (6 bases). The length of the CDR3 is 15 residues. CDR1 and CDR2 (germline): SGHTA, FQGNSA. Trimming shortened V by 5 bases and J by 11 bases, and 19 bases separated the two germline ends. The DNA of the CDR3 is TGTGCCAGCAGCCCCGGATCTCAGGACAGTCCACCCCTCCACTTT. Encoded protein: CASSPGSQDSPPLHF.

The sample holds many counts of this clonotype. V usage is TRBV4-3 and J usage is TRBJ2-7; D is possibly TRBD1 or TRBD2 (5 bases each). CDR1 and CDR2 from the germline V gene are LGHNA and YSLEER. This CDR3 comprises 16 residues. Trimming cost V 2 bases and J 3 bases, with 17 bases left between them. CDR3: CASSQSSGTLVYEQYF. CDR3 nucleotide sequence: TGCGCCAGCAGCCAATCTTCAGGGACCTTGGTCTACGAGCAGTACTTC.

The chain joins TRBV16 to TRBJ2-1; the D gene is possibly TRBD1 (5 bases). Germline V gene data show CDR1 as KGHSY and CDR2 as FQNENV. V lost 1 base and J 7 bases, leaving 14 bases between the germline ends. CDR3 length: 15 residues. The CDR3 here is CASSQFRLQGNEQFF. The CDR3 DNA follows: TGTGCCAGCAGCCAATTTAGGCTCCAGGGAAATGAGCAGTTCTTC.

This clonotype was counted between two and nine times. The V and J genes are TRBV20-1 and TRBJ1-1, with D perhaps matching TRBD1 (6 bases). Trimming shortened V by 3 bases and J by 3 bases, and 8 bases separated the two germline ends. Germline-derived CDR1 and CDR2 are DFQATT and SNEGSKA (reference sequence). CDR3 length equals 12 residues. Here the CDR3 DNA reads TGCAGTGCTAGCCAGGGGTACACTGAAGCTTTCTTT. Its translation is CSASQGYTEAFF.

The chain is built from TRBV30 and TRBJ2-2, with TRBD2 matching over 12 bases. Germline V lookup: CDR1 GTSNPN, CDR2 SVGIG (reference sequence). This CDR3 region has 15 residues. V lost 4 bases and J lost 2; bases outside the gene matches: 2. The CDR3 DNA reads as TGTGCCTGGACTAGCGGGAGGGTCAACACCGGGGAGCTGTTTTTT. As protein: CAWTSGRVNTGELFF.

This clonotype occurred a few times. This sequence joins TRBV9 and TRBJ2-5, with D possibly being TRBD1 (5 bases). V dropped 0 bases and J dropped 0 bases, with 6 bases sitting between them. Germline-derived CDR1 and CDR2 are SGDLS and YYNGEE. The CDR3 totals 14 residues. This CDR3 is CASSVGTYQETQYF. CDR3 in DNA: TGTGCCAGCAGCGTAGGGACATACCAAGAGACCCAGTACTTC. The full variable domain, in which reference TRBV9 and TRBJ2-5 provide the parts outside the CDR3, is DSGVTQTPKHLITATGQRVTLRCSPRSGDLSVYWYQQSLDQGLQFLIQYYNGEERAKGNILERFSAQQFPDLHSELNLSSLELGDSALYFCASSVGTYQETQYFGPGTRLLVL.

This clonotype showed up many times. The chain is built from TRBV2 and TRBJ2-3; maybe TRBD2 (6 bases). Germline V CDR1 and CDR2: SNHLY, FYNNEI. Trimming took off 8 bases at V and 0 bases at J, with 18 bases between the two ends. The CDR3 loop spans 16 amino acids. The CDR3 here is CASGKGRGTSTDTQYF. CDR3 coding DNA: TGTGCCAGCGGGAAGGGACGGGGGACTAGCACAGATACGCAGTATTTT.

This clonotype was seen only a few times. V usage is TRBV20-1 and J usage is TRBJ2-4; D ambiguous. Germline CDR1 DFQATT, CDR2 SNEGSKA (reference sequence). Trimming removed 3 bases at V and 0 bases at J, with 9 bases between. CDR3 length: 14 residues. The CDR3 region has the DNA TGCAGTGCTAGCGCCCCCCTAGCCAAAAACATTCAGTACTTC. The encoded protein is CSASAPLAKNIQYF.

This clonotype has ten or more counts. The rearrangement uses TRBV10-3 and TRBJ2-3, with 8 bases identical to TRBD2. CDR1 is ENHRY, CDR2 SYGVKD, per germline. V lost 2 bases to trimming and J lost 2 bases; unmatched junction nucleotides: 3. The CDR3 sequence is 15 residues long. CDR3: CAISESGGFTDTQYF. The CDR3 nucleotides are TGTGCCATCAGTGAGAGCGGGGGATTCACAGATACGCAGTATTTT.

V gene TRBV7-9 combines with J gene TRBJ2-7; no firm D call. Trimming left V 10 bases short and J 12 bases short, with 10 bases between. The CDR3 runs 8 residues. Germline V gives CDR1 SEHNR, CDR2 FQNEAQ (reference sequence). The CDR3: CATDPAYF. The DNA for the CDR3 is TGTGCCACCGACCCAGCGTACTTC.

Many counts were recorded for this clonotype. V gene TRBV20-1 combines with J gene TRBJ1-2; D is undetermined. Germline V gives CDR1 DFQATT, CDR2 SNEGSKA (reference sequence). The CDR3 consists of 13 residues. With 0 bases removed from V and 4 bases from J, the gap between germline ends came to 9 bases. The CDR3 DNA sequence: TGCAGTGCTAGAGATCCAGTATCCTATGGCTACACCTTC. Its protein is CSARDPVSYGYTF.

CDR3: CASSSDISSYEQYF. CDR3 DNA sequence: TGTGCCAGCTCCTCCGACATTTCCTCCTACGAGCAGTACTTC. The chain joins TRBV18 to TRBJ2-7; unclear D gene. Germline CDR1 and CDR2: KGHSH and LQKENI. The CDR3 sequence is 14 residues long. V dropped 6 bases and J dropped 0 bases, with 12 bases sitting between them.

The V and J genes are TRBV12-3 or TRBV12-4 and TRBJ2-3; the D gene is possibly TRBD1 (5 bases). The V end was cut by 5 bases, the J end by 2 bases, with 17 bases between. CDR3 length equals 16 residues. CDR3 amino acids: CASSRQQLTLTDTQYF. In DNA, the CDR3 is TGTGCCAGCAGTCGACAGCAACTCACTCTCACAGATACGCAGTATTTT.

The chain joins TRBV4-3 to TRBJ2-7; 8 nucleotides line up with TRBD2. CDR3 length: 15 residues. The germline CDR1 and CDR2 sequences are LGHNA and YSLEER. Trimming at V came to 4 bases and at J to 4 bases, leaving 9 bases not matched to a gene. The CDR3 here is CASSREIAGGYEQYF. CDR3 coding DNA: TGCGCCAGCAGCCGAGAGATCGCGGGAGGTTACGAGCAGTACTTC.

V and J are TRBV21-1 and TRBJ1-5. TRBV21-1 represents a pseudogene. The CDR3 covers 14 residues. The CDR3 DNA is TGTGCCAGCAGCGAAGGACGCAGCAATCAGCCCCAGCATTTT. Translated, it gives CASSEGRSNQPQHF.

The chain carries TRBV5-1 and TRBJ2-3; a weak D match, TRBD2 (6 bases). Germline assignment: CDR1 SGHRS and CDR2 YFSETQ. The CDR3 is 15 amino acids. V was cut by 3 bases and J by 4 bases, with 15 bases left in between. The CDR3 spells CASSSGGAGADTQYF. The CDR3 nucleotides are TGCGCCAGCAGCTCTGGAGGGGCTGGCGCAGATACGCAGTATTTT.

The V gene is TRBV18, the J gene TRBJ1-2; D is possibly TRBD1 (5 bases). Per the germline V gene, CDR1 is KGHSH and CDR2 is LQKENI. V gave up 3 bases and J gave up 6 bases, with 14 bases separating them. The CDR3 runs 14 residues. The CDR3 bases are TGTGCCAGCTCACCTGCGGGGGGGAATGATGGCTACACCTTC. It codes for CASSPAGGNDGYTF. The full variable domain, with the rest looked up from reference TRBV18 and TRBJ1-2, is NAGVMQNPRHLVRRRGQEARLRCSPMKGHSHVYWYRQLPEEGLKFMVYLQKENIIDESGMPKERFSAEFPKEGPSILRIQQVVRGDSAAYFCASSPAGGNDGYTFGSGTRLTVV.

There are many counts of this clonotype. The CDR3 spells CASSVNLFSYEQYF. The CDR3 nucleotides read TGTGCCAGCAGCGTAAATCTATTTTCCTACGAGCAGTACTTC. The genes are TRBV9 and TRBJ2-7; D uncertain. Germline loops: CDR1 SGDLS, CDR2 YYNGEE. The CDR3 is 14 amino acids. Trimming removed 1 base from V and 1 base from J, with 9 bases in between.

The table lists this clonotype with many counts. V is TRBV20-1 and J is TRBJ2-7; TRBD2 might be the D (7 bases). The germline V gene has CDR1 DFQATT and CDR2 SNEGSKA (reference sequence). V lost 0 bases and J lost 0, with 15 bases in between. This CDR3 is built from 16 residues. This CDR3 reads CSARDRGGTLSYEQYF. DNA of the CDR3: TGCAGTGCTAGAGATCGCGGGGGCACCCTCTCCTACGAGCAGTACTTC.